These 30 T cell receptor beta chains were sequenced from one sample in a study of shared clonotypes between healthy human individuals. The repertoire was sequenced with immunoSEQ multiplex PCR; TCRdb's copy has only in-frame clones and lacks some. Of millions of clones listed, over 85% are singletons. Sequenced input: naive CD4+ T cells sorted from blood. Indicated subset: CD45RA+ positively selected. All receptors come from a man between 18 and 29 years old in good health.

The gene calls are TRBV28 and TRBJ1-1; tentatively, D is TRBD1 (5 bases). The CDR3 is 14 residues long. Trimming took off 5 bases at V and 3 bases at J, with 13 bases between the two ends. From germline, CDR1 is MDHEN and CDR2 SYDVKM. Here the CDR3 DNA reads TGTGCCAGCAGTATCACGGGGGGTCACACTGAAGCTTTCTTT. It encodes CASSITGGHTEAFF.

This clone was detected only a few times. The chain uses TRBV7-8 and TRBJ2-7; 8 bases match TRBD1. The junction had 5 bases not matched to a gene; V was cut back by 1 base and J by 3 bases. The CDR3 contains 15 residues. Per the germline V gene, CDR1 is SGHVS and CDR2 is FQNEAQ. The CDR3 here is CASSLDDRGGYEQYF. In nucleotides, the CDR3 is TGTGCCAGCAGCTTAGACGACAGGGGCGGCTACGAGCAGTACTTC.

The J gene is TRBJ1-6, the V gene TRBV5-1; perhaps TRBD1 as D (5 bases). V was clipped by 1 base and J by 6 bases, with 14 bases between them. The CDR3 is 16 amino acids. Germline-derived CDR1 and CDR2 are SGHRS and YFSETQ. The CDR3 nucleotides read TGCGCCAGCAGCTTGCGACGGGGGTCCCCTAATTCACCCCTCCACTTT. Amino acid sequence: CASSLRRGSPNSPLHF.

The chain links TRBV6-6 to TRBJ2-1, with 13 bases aligning to TRBD2. The V gene's germline CDR1 is MNHNY and CDR2 SVGAGI (reference sequence). The CDR3 extends over 15 amino acids. Trimming removed 5 bases from V and 8 bases from J; junction bases left unmatched: 6. The CDR3: CASSITSGRADEQFF. DNA of the CDR3: TGTGCCAGCAGTATCACTAGCGGGAGGGCCGATGAGCAGTTCTTC.

About this clone: Distinct nucleotide sequences in the sample also encode this CDR3. This chain links TRBV15 with TRBJ1-1; possible D gene TRBD1, 6 bases. The CDR3 length is 14 residues. Trimming shortened V by 3 bases and J by 5 bases, and 13 bases separated the two germline ends. Germline CDR1 and CDR2: LNHNV and YYDKDF (reference sequence). In DNA, the CDR3 is TGTGCCACCAGCAGGGGTACAGGGAGGACTGAAGCTTTCTTT. Its translation: CATSRGTGRTEAFF.

This clone has only one observation. This sequence joins TRBV6-1 and TRBJ1-5; D gene uncertain. The CDR3 runs 16 residues. Trimming removed 3 bases from V and 6 bases from J, with 18 bases in between. Germline V gene data show CDR1 as MNHNS and CDR2 as SASEGT. CDR3 in amino acids: CASSDAILEGSQPQHF. CDR3 in DNA: TGTGCCAGCAGTGATGCGATCCTCGAGGGAAGTCAGCCCCAGCATTTT.

The chain couples TRBV5-1 to TRBJ2-7, with D uncertain. V was clipped by 0 bases and J by 3 bases, with 13 bases between them. Germline-derived CDR1 and CDR2 are SGHRS and YFSETQ. The CDR3 is 15 residues long. Written as DNA, the CDR3 is TGCGCCAGCAGCTTGGATTCCGGCCCCAACTACGAGCAGTACTTC. This gives the protein CASSLDSGPNYEQYF.

Concerning this clone: Within the sample, other DNA sequences also encode this same CDR3. This chain joins TRBV30 and TRBJ2-3; TRBD2 agrees at 7 bases. Germline CDR1 and CDR2: GTSNPN and SVGIG (reference sequence). After removal of 3 bases from V and 0 bases from J, the junction contained 3 bases not matched to a gene. The CDR3 covers 14 residues. CDR3 residues: CAWRNSGSTDTQYF. The CDR3, as DNA: TGTGCCTGGAGGAATAGCGGGAGCACAGATACGCAGTATTTT.

V usage is TRBV2 and J usage is TRBJ2-5; 11 bases agree with TRBD1. The CDR3 consists of 15 residues. The germline V gene encodes CDR1 SNHLY and CDR2 FYNNEI. The trim removed 4 bases at V and 3 bases at J, leaving 4 bases unmatched. The CDR3 nucleotides are TGTGCCAGCAGTGCGGACAGGGGGCTGGAAGAGACCCAGTACTTC. Translating it yields CASSADRGLEETQYF.

The V gene is TRBV5-3, the J gene TRBJ2-3, with 9 bases identical to TRBD1. TRBV5-3 is designated an ORF whose function remains uncertain. J lost 0 bases, V lost 2 bases, and 7 bases had no gene match. The CDR3 consists of 17 residues. The CDR3 sequence: CARSFRDREVSTDTQYF. Here the CDR3 DNA reads TGTGCCAGAAGCTTCCGGGACAGGGAGGTGAGCACAGATACGCAGTATTTT.

The CDR3 sequence: CASSEDLRRQFF. The CDR3 DNA sequence: TGTGCCAGCAGCGAGGACTTAAGGAGGCAGTTCTTC. The chain has TRBV7-2 and TRBJ2-1; D perhaps matches TRBD2 (5 bases). The CDR3 consists of 12 residues. Germline CDR1 is SGHTA and CDR2 is FQGNSA. Trimming took 5 bases from V and 12 from J, leaving 14 bases between them.

The genes are TRBV28 and TRBJ1-1; the D gene is possibly TRBD1 (6 bases). This CDR3 has 12 residues. Germline-derived CDR1 and CDR2 are MDHEN and SYDVKM. Trimming removed 4 bases from V and 7 bases from J, with 10 bases in between. The CDR3 region has the DNA TGTGCCAGCAGTTCCAGGGGCGGTGAAGCTTTCTTT. This encodes CASSSRGGEAFF.

CDR3 loop: CASSSGQPQHF. The CDR3 nucleotides are TGTGCCAGTAGTTCCGGACAGCCCCAGCATTTT. The V gene is TRBV19, the J gene TRBJ1-5, with D unresolved. Germline CDR1 and CDR2: LNHDA and SQIVND (reference sequence). V lost 5 bases and J 7 bases, leaving 6 bases between the germline ends. The CDR3 totals 11 residues.

V is TRBV7-2 and J is TRBJ1-5, with TRBD1 as a possible D gene (6 bases). From germline, CDR1 is SGHTA and CDR2 FQGNSA. V lost 1 base and J 3 bases, leaving 10 bases between the germline ends. This CDR3 is 15 amino acids long. The CDR3 bases are TGTGCCAGCAGCTTAGATGGGGGCGTCAATCAGCCCCAGCATTTT. Translated: CASSLDGGVNQPQHF.

The genes are TRBV7-2 and TRBJ2-7; D remains ambiguous. Trimming removed 5 bases from V and 0 bases from J, with 11 bases in between. This CDR3 is built from 14 residues. Germline loops: CDR1 SGHTA, CDR2 FQGNSA. The CDR3 DNA sequence: TGTGCCAGCAGCCCCCTAGGTTACTCCTACGAGCAGTACTTC. Translation gives CASSPLGYSYEQYF.

This chain uses TRBV6-5 with TRBJ2-7; 12 bases agree with TRBD2. V lost 2 bases and J lost 0; bases outside the gene matches: 2. Germline assignment: CDR1 MNHEY and CDR2 SVGAGI. The CDR3 is 16 amino acids. The CDR3 nucleotides read TGTGCCAGCAGTTACGGGACTAGCGGGCCCTCCTACGAGCAGTACTTC. Its translation: CASSYGTSGPSYEQYF.

The chain combines TRBV19 with TRBJ2-3; D may be TRBD2 (5 bases). This CDR3 is 13 amino acids long. V lost 11 bases, J lost 1 base, and 13 bases lay in between. Germline loops: CDR1 LNHDA, CDR2 SQIVND (reference sequence). CDR3 sequence: CAVRVLGTDTQYF. In DNA, the CDR3 is TGTGCCGTGAGGGTTTTGGGCACAGATACGCAGTATTTT.

A few counts support this clone. This chain uses TRBV30 with TRBJ1-1; no definite D call. Trimming left V 8 bases short and J 2 bases short, with 15 bases between. Germline V lookup: CDR1 GTSNPN, CDR2 SVGIG (reference sequence). CDR3 length: 13 amino acids. The CDR3 nucleotides read TGTGCCCTACTGCCCAGGAAAAACACTGAAGCTTTCTTT. Its translation is CALLPRKNTEAFF.

This clone has just one count. The chain recombines TRBV13 with TRBJ1-6; 7 bases align to TRBD1. The germline gives CDR1 PRHDT, CDR2 FYEKMQ (reference sequence). Trimming at V came to 2 bases and at J to 0 bases, leaving 10 bases not matched to a gene. The length of the CDR3 is 19 residues. CDR3 DNA: TGTGCCAGCAGCTTACTCCTTGGACAGGAGAGCTCCTATAATTCACCCCTCCACTTT. It encodes CASSLLLGQESSYNSPLHF. Based on the CDR3 plus reference TRBV13 and TRBJ1-6, the full variable domain is AAGVIQSPRHLIKEKRETATLKCYPIPRHDTVYWYQQGPGQDPQFLISFYEKMQSDKGSIPDRFSAQQFSDYHSELNMSSLELGDSALYFCASSLLLGQESSYNSPLHFGNGTRLTVT.

The CDR3 nucleotides read TGTGCCAGTAGAAAGGGACCGCTCCCCAATGAGCAGTTCTTC. Translation gives CASRKGPLPNEQFF. The chain recombines TRBV19 with TRBJ2-1; perhaps D is TRBD1 or TRBD2 (5 bases each). Looked up from germline, CDR1 is LNHDA and CDR2 is SQIVND (reference sequence). This CDR3 spans 14 amino acids. With 6 bases removed from V and 6 bases from J, the gap between germline ends came to 15 bases.

The chain is built from TRBV23-1 and TRBJ2-5; D is possibly TRBD2 (6 bases). TRBV23-1 belongs to the ORF category, with a function that is uncertain. The CDR3 consists of 20 residues. V dropped 1 base and J dropped 7 bases, with 31 bases sitting between them. The CDR3 region has the DNA TGCGCCAGCAGTCAATTCCTGCCTTTTTACAGGCGTTCAATGGAGGGGACCCAGTACTTC. It specifies CASSQFLPFYRRSMEGTQYF.

The chain is built from TRBV6-5 and TRBJ2-5, with D hard to call. Germline V gene sequence: CDR1 MNHEY, CDR2 SVGAGI. The CDR3 runs 12 residues. Trimming cost V 6 bases and J 9 bases, with 14 bases left between them. CDR3 coding DNA: TGTGCCAGCAGCCCCAAGGGCGGAGCCCAGTACTTC. Its translation is CASSPKGGAQYF.

The J gene is TRBJ1-2, the V gene TRBV6-1; tentatively, D is TRBD1 (6 bases). Trimming removed 1 base from V and 1 base from J, with 10 bases in between. This CDR3 contains 15 residues. Germline V gene sequence: CDR1 MNHNS, CDR2 SASEGT. The CDR3 here is CASSEGQVFNYGYTF. The CDR3 DNA sequence: TGTGCCAGCAGTGAAGGACAGGTTTTTAACTATGGCTACACCTTC.

The chain combines TRBV19 with TRBJ2-1; D is perhaps TRBD1 or TRBD2 (7 bases each). The V gene's germline CDR1 is LNHDA and CDR2 SQIVND (reference sequence). The CDR3 is 14 amino acids. With 7 bases removed from V and 8 bases from J, the gap between germline ends came to 18 bases. The CDR3 spells CASNPPGGVDEQFF. The CDR3 coding sequence is TGTGCCAGTAATCCGCCAGGGGGGGTTGATGAGCAGTTCTTC.

This rearrangement joins TRBV21-1 to TRBJ2-7; whether TRBD1, the table's D call, matches the DNA was not checked. TRBV21-1 constitutes a pseudogene. The CDR3 spans 14 residues. The CDR3 loop is CASGAGDFPYEQYF. CDR3 in DNA: TGTGCCAGCGGGGCAGGGGATTTTCCTTACGAGCAGTACTTC.

J is TRBJ1-5 and V is TRBV7-2; D not resolved. Germline assignment: CDR1 SGHTA and CDR2 FQGNSA. V lost 1 base to trimming and J lost 5 bases, with 21 bases between them. This CDR3 has 18 residues. The CDR3 here is CASSLGQREGGIDQPQHF. CDR3 in DNA: TGTGCCAGCAGCTTAGGACAAAGGGAGGGCGGGATAGATCAGCCCCAGCATTTT.

V is TRBV4-3 and J is TRBJ1-4; 7 nucleotides align to TRBD1. CDR3 length: 14 residues. V lost 3 bases to trimming and J lost 8 bases; unmatched junction nucleotides: 6. Germline assignment: CDR1 LGHNA and CDR2 YSLEER. CDR3 nucleotides: TGCGCCAGCAGCCAGCGAGGGGGCGGGGAAAAACTGTTTTTT. Its protein is CASSQRGGGEKLFF.

The chain uses TRBV19 and TRBJ1-4; 7 bases align to TRBD1. Trimming removed 8 bases from V and 3 bases from J; junction bases left unmatched: 3. Germline CDR1 LNHDA, CDR2 SQIVND (reference sequence). The CDR3 spans 13 residues. CDR3 sequence reads: CASRDRPNEKLFF. In DNA form, the CDR3 reads TGTGCCAGTCGGGACAGACCTAATGAAAAACTGTTTTTT.

The chain joins TRBV5-5 to TRBJ2-7, with 12 bases lining up with TRBD2. Germline assignment: CDR1 SGHKS and CDR2 YYEKEE (reference sequence). CDR3 length equals 16 residues. V lost 4 bases, J lost 2 bases, and 7 bases stayed unmatched. CDR3 protein: CASSGGTSGRPYEQYF. The CDR3 nucleotides read TGTGCCAGCAGCGGGGGGACTAGCGGGCGACCCTACGAGCAGTACTTC.

The chain joins TRBV5-4 to TRBJ2-3; a possible D gene is TRBD1 (6 bases). CDR1 and CDR2 from the germline V gene are SGHNT and YYREEE (reference sequence). The V end lost 0 bases, the J end lost 0 bases, and 14 bases lay between the germline ends. The CDR3 runs 17 residues. The chain's CDR3 is CASSLDQGSTSTDTQYF. CDR3 in DNA: TGTGCCAGCAGCTTGGATCAGGGGTCGACTAGCACAGATACGCAGTATTTT.